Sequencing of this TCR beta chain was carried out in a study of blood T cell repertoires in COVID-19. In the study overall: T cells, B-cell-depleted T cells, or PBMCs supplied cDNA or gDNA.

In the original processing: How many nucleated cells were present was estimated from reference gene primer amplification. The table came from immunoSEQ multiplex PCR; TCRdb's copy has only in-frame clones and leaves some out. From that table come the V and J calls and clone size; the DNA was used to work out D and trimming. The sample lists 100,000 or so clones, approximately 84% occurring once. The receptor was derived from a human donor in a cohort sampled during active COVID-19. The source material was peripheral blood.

In DNA form, the CDR3 reads TGTGCCAGCAGCTTAACATCGGCGGGGGCAGAGGTCTATGGCTACACCTTC. Encoded protein: CASSLTSAGAEVYGYTF. This chain joins TRBV5-8 and TRBJ1-2; a possible D gene is TRBD1 (6 bases). CDR3 size: 17 residues. V dropped 2 bases and J dropped 4 bases, with 21 bases sitting between them. CDR1 and CDR2 from the germline V gene are SGHTS and YDEGEE.